The TCR beta chain under discussion was sequenced for a study of cytomegalovirus exposure and HLA in healthy donors. Concerning this clone itself: Its matching antigen is unknown.

Trimming took 3 bases from V and 5 from J; bases not matched to a gene: 1. The V gene's germline CDR1 is KGHSH and CDR2 LQKENI. This CDR3 spans 14 amino acids. Method: immunoSEQ multiplex PCR; TCRdb's copy keeps in-frame clones and lacks some. The sample contains more than 95,000 clones, about 91% of which appear only once. General observations from the study: Published work reported that the classifier diagnosed cytomegalovirus status with high specificity and sensitivity. The authors enumerated around 150 TCR beta chains as linked to cytomegalovirus.

Separate from the approximately 700-subject first cohort was the approximately 110-subject validation cohort, to which the donors belonged. The source is a man between 18 and 29 years old in good health and CMV-seronegative. Sequences were obtained from PBMCs. This rearrangement joins TRBV18 to TRBJ1-4; 9 bases fit TRBD1. The CDR3 region is CASSPDRGNEKLFF. CDR3 bases: TGTGCCAGCTCACCGGACAGGGGAAATGAAAAACTGTTTTTT.